This TCR beta chain was captured by sequencing in a study of glioma-infiltrating T cells. The V gene's germline CDR1 is KGHDR and CDR2 SFDVKD. The CDR3 spans 16 residues. With 4 bases clipped from V and 4 bases from J, the junction kept 8 bases outside the gene matches. Using RNA template, CDR3s of TCR alpha and beta were amplified with iRepertoire arm-PCR. TCRdb fed the multiplex PCR reads into MiXCR, producing one record per CDR3 protein. The table has 100,000 to 150,000 distinct CDR3 sequences, approximately 24% seen once; the top ten hold roughly a quarter. The TCR comes from a human donor with low-grade glioma or glioblastoma, undergoing nonglioma brain surgery, or in good health (not recorded which). The gene calls are TRBV24-1 and TRBJ2-3; 9 bases are shared with TRBD2. Sequenced sample: glioma tissue, nonneoplastic brain tissue, or PBMCs (not recorded which). The CDR3 nucleotides read TGTGCCACCAGTGACCTTAGCGGGGGAGTGCCAGATACGCAGTATTTT. Translating gives CATSDLSGGVPDTQYF.